Presented here are 8 T cell receptor beta chains from one specimen sequenced in a study of cytomegalovirus exposure and HLA in healthy donors. Both 60 Vbeta primers and 13 Jbeta primers went into the PCR. Here immunoSEQ multiplex PCR was the method, and the copy in TCRdb shows in-frame clones only, minus some. The sample lists 200,000 to 300,000 clones; roughly 78% were seen once. Sequenced material: PBMCs. These receptors were collected from a boy aged 5 to 17 in good health and CMV-seronegative.

This chain links TRBV11-2 with TRBJ2-7, with 8 bases identical to TRBD2. Germline V gene lookup returns CDR1 SGHAT and CDR2 FQNNGV. J lost 3 bases, V lost 7 bases, and 8 bases had no gene match. CDR3 length: 14 residues. The CDR3: CASTDPGGGYEQYF. The CDR3 region has the DNA TGTGCCAGCACCGACCCCGGGGGGGGCTACGAGCAGTACTTC. The full variable domain, rest sourced from reference TRBV11-2 and TRBJ2-7, is EAGVAQSPRYKIIEKRQSVAFWCNPISGHATLYWYQQILGQGPKLLIQFQNNGVVDDSQLPKDRFSAERLKGVDSTLKIQPAKLEDSAVYLCASTDPGGGYEQYFGPGTRLTVT.

The rearrangement joins TRBV2 to TRBJ2-5; TRBD2 agrees at 11 bases. This CDR3 region has 16 residues. Germline CDR1 reads SNHLY; CDR2 reads FYNNEI. Trimming at V came to 4 bases and at J to 1 base, leaving 5 bases not matched to a gene. CDR3 DNA: TGTGCCAGCAGTGGACCTAGCGGGGGGCCCCAAGAGACCCAGTACTTC. Translation: CASSGPSGGPQETQYF.

The chain is built from TRBV30 and TRBJ2-7; 11 bases agree with TRBD2. CDR1 is GTSNPN and CDR2 is SVGIG in the germline V gene (reference sequence). This CDR3 has 14 amino acids. After removal of 5 bases from V and 6 bases from J, the junction contained 9 bases not matched to a gene. In DNA, the CDR3 is TGTGCCTGGGGGGAGGGACTAGCGGCCTTCGAGCAGTACTTC. The encoded protein is CAWGEGLAAFEQYF. The full variable domain, in which reference TRBV30 and TRBJ2-7 provide the parts outside the CDR3, is SQTIHQWPATLVQPVGSPLSLECTVEGTSNPNLYWYRQAAGRGLQLLFYSVGIGQISSEVPQNLSASRPQDRQFILSSKKLLLSDSGFYLCAWGEGLAAFEQYFGPGTRLTVT.

The rearrangement joins TRBV4-2 to TRBJ2-1; D not certain. CDR3 size: 12 residues. The V end was cut by 0 bases, the J end by 9 bases, with 6 bases between. Germline CDR1 reads LGHNA; CDR2 reads YNFKEQ. CDR3: CASSQDSVEQFF. For the CDR3, the DNA is TGTGCCAGCAGCCAAGATTCCGTTGAGCAGTTCTTC.

This clone was detected only once. This chain connects TRBV6-4 to TRBJ2-3; 8 bases align to TRBD2. V dropped 4 bases and J dropped 1; count of bases not matched to a gene: 4. The CDR3 sequence is 15 residues long. Per germline, CDR1 MRHNA and CDR2 SNTAGT. The DNA of the CDR3 is TGTGCCAGCAGTGCCGCGACTAGCGGCACAGATACGCAGTATTTT. Amino acids: CASSAATSGTDTQYF.

The gene calls are TRBV29-1 and TRBJ2-1; 8 bases are shared with TRBD1. Trimming cost V 4 bases and J 8 bases; bases outside gene matches: 7. The CDR3 spans 13 residues. The germline CDR1 and CDR2 sequences are SQVTM and ANQGSEA. The CDR3 coding sequence is TGCAGCGTTGGGACAGGGAAGCGTGATGAGCAGTTCTTC. It encodes CSVGTGKRDEQFF.

Worth noting for this clone: Other DNA sequences in the sample encode the same CDR3. The J gene is TRBJ1-1, the V gene TRBV29-1; possible D gene TRBD1, 6 bases. CDR3 length: 13 residues. The V and J ends lost 5 bases and 1 base respectively, with 11 bases between them. Looked up from germline, CDR1 is SQVTM and CDR2 is ANQGSEA. CDR3 residues: CSVRTVRNTEAFF. CDR3 nucleotide sequence: TGCAGCGTTCGGACAGTTAGGAACACTGAAGCTTTCTTT.

As for this clone: At the DNA level, this CDR3 is encoded by other sequences in the same sample as well. The chain has TRBV13 and TRBJ1-3; TRBD1 matches at 7 bases. The CDR3 is 14 amino acids. Germline lookup yields CDR1 PRHDT and CDR2 FYEKMQ (reference sequence). With V trimmed by 2 bases and J by 8 bases, 6 bases remained unmatched. CDR3 amino acids: CASSLRQGRDTIYF. The CDR3 DNA follows: TGTGCCAGCAGCTTACGACAGGGCAGGGACACCATATATTTT.